Following are 21 T cell receptor beta chains from one sample sequenced in a study of siplizumab effects on memory and regulatory T cells. Produced via immunoSEQ multiplex PCR; TCRdb's table is partial and in-frame only. Among tens of thousands of clones listed, approximately 97% were seen once. Sequences were obtained from naive CD8+ T cells sorted from blood. The receptors here all came from a human donor in good health.

This chain joins TRBV6-5 and TRBJ1-3; 7 positions match TRBD1. CDR3 length: 16 residues. Germline CDR1 is MNHEY and CDR2 is SVGAGI. J gave up 2 bases and V 0 bases, and 4 bases lay outside the gene matches. CDR3 nucleotides: TGTGCCAGCAGTTACTCGATACAGGGGACTGGAAACACCATATATTTT. Protein: CASSYSIQGTGNTIYF.

This chain uses TRBV6-1 with TRBJ2-2, with D uncertain. CDR3 length: 13 residues. Trimming removed 6 bases from V and 8 bases from J, with 13 bases in between. Germline values: CDR1 MNHNS, CDR2 SASEGT. The CDR3 DNA sequence: TGTGCCAGCAGCCCAGTAACACCTGGGGAGCTGTTTTTT. Encoded protein: CASSPVTPGELFF.

The chain has TRBV7-2 and TRBJ1-1; no clear D. Germline values: CDR1 SGHTA, CDR2 FQGNSA. V was pared by 3 bases and J by 1 base, with 0 bases between. The CDR3 is 11 amino acids. The CDR3 bases are TGTGCCAGCAGCTTGAACACTGAAGCTTTCTTT. This encodes CASSLNTEAFF.

This clone occurred once. V usage is TRBV9 and J usage is TRBJ2-3, with D perhaps matching TRBD2 (6 bases). Germline V lookup: CDR1 SGDLS, CDR2 YYNGEE. V dropped 3 bases and J dropped 3 bases, with 11 bases sitting between them. The CDR3 consists of 14 residues. CDR3 loop: CASSGRDATDTQYF. CDR3 in DNA: TGTGCCAGCAGCGGGCGGGACGCGACAGATACGCAGTATTTT.

This clone was recorded a few times. The CDR3 DNA reads as TGTGCTAGTGGTTTGGAGAGCAACGAGGCTTTCTTT. Translated: CASGLESNEAFF. The chain combines TRBV12-5 with TRBJ1-1; D is undetermined. Trimming cost V 1 base and J 11 bases, with 11 bases left between them. Germline values: CDR1 LGHNT, CDR2 FRNRAP. The CDR3 is made up of 12 amino acids.

The rearrangement uses TRBV27 and TRBJ2-5; TRBD1 might be the D (5 bases). V lost 0 bases and J lost 2, with 7 bases in between. This CDR3 spans 14 amino acids. The germline gives CDR1 MNHEY, CDR2 SMNVEV (reference sequence). CDR3 DNA sequence: TGTGCCAGCAGTTTATCGGCAGGGCAAGAGACCCAGTACTTC. Protein sequence: CASSLSAGQETQYF.

The chain uses TRBV9 and TRBJ2-1, with 7 bases that match TRBD2. The CDR3 loop spans 16 amino acids. CDR1 and CDR2 (germline): SGDLS, YYNGEE. V shed 4 bases, J shed 6 bases, and the junction held 13 bases outside the gene matches. CDR3: CASSPSSSGALNEQFF. DNA of the CDR3: TGTGCCAGCAGCCCATCCTCTAGCGGAGCCCTCAATGAGCAGTTCTTC.

This chain joins TRBV27 and TRBJ1-1; weak D call: TRBD1 (6 bases). Germline V lookup: CDR1 MNHEY, CDR2 SMNVEV (reference sequence). V was shortened by 6 bases and J by 5 bases, with 16 bases between the two germline ends. This CDR3 region has 14 residues. CDR3 in DNA: TGTGCCAGCAGATTCTCAGGGGTCGTAACTGAAGCTTTCTTT. It specifies CASRFSGVVTEAFF.

This sequence joins TRBV4-1 and TRBJ2-2; D perhaps matches TRBD2 (6 bases). This CDR3 has 18 amino acids. CDR1 MGHRA and CDR2 YSYEKL come from the germline V gene. Trimming shortened V by 0 bases and J by 2 bases, and 16 bases separated the two germline ends. The CDR3 region has the DNA TGCGCCAGCAGCCAAGAGGTGGGGGGAGTTGGAAACACCGGGGAGCTGTTTTTT. Protein sequence: CASSQEVGGVGNTGELFF.

The CDR3, as DNA: TGCAGCGTTGAAGATCCCGACAGGGGGTTCAACACTGAAGCTTTCTTT. Protein product: CSVEDPDRGFNTEAFF. The chain employs TRBV29-1 and TRBJ1-1; 9 bases map to TRBD1. The V and J ends lost 0 bases and 2 bases, in that order; junction bases with no gene match: 7. The germline V gene has CDR1 SQVTM and CDR2 ANQGSEA. The CDR3 loop spans 16 amino acids.

This chain links TRBV29-1 with TRBJ1-4; 8 bases align to TRBD1. The V gene end was trimmed by 3 bases and the J gene end by 5 bases; junction bases not matched to a gene: 5. In germline, CDR1 is SQVTM, CDR2 ANQGSEA. The CDR3 extends over 14 amino acids. CDR3 region: CSVDPTGENEKLFF. The CDR3 DNA follows: TGCAGCGTTGATCCGACAGGGGAGAATGAAAAACTGTTTTTT.

The rearrangement links TRBV15 to TRBJ2-2; the match to TRBD1 covers 8 bases. Losses at the gene ends were 4 bases for V and 6 bases for J; bases not matched to a gene: 1. Looked up from germline, CDR1 is LNHNV and CDR2 is YYDKDF (reference sequence). The CDR3 is 13 residues long. DNA for the CDR3: TGTGCCACCAGCACGACAGGGGCCGGGGAGCTGTTTTTT. Protein product: CATSTTGAGELFF.

The gene calls are TRBV28 and TRBJ1-5; no definite D call. Deletions cut 1 base from V and 9 bases from J, with 10 bases between. The CDR3 has 13 amino acids. Germline CDR1 MDHEN, CDR2 SYDVKM. The CDR3 region has the DNA TGTGCCAGCAGTTTATCCCCTCGGCGGCCCCAGCATTTT. Residues: CASSLSPRRPQHF.

The J gene is TRBJ2-5, the V gene TRBV27; tentative D call: TRBD2 (6 bases). Per germline, CDR1 MNHEY and CDR2 SMNVEV (reference sequence). The V end was cut by 1 base, the J end by 5 bases, with 14 bases between. This CDR3 is 15 amino acids long. The CDR3 protein is CASSLYYGAGETQYF. The CDR3 coding sequence is TGTGCCAGCAGTTTATACTACGGGGCGGGGGAGACCCAGTACTTC.

The chain is built from TRBV5-5 and TRBJ2-7, with TRBD1 matching 9 bases. The germline gives CDR1 SGHKS, CDR2 YYEKEE (reference sequence). With V trimmed by 4 bases and J by 6 bases, 11 bases remained unmatched. This CDR3 is built from 15 residues. The CDR3 spells CASSPAGTGTREQYF. The CDR3 DNA reads as TGTGCCAGCAGCCCTGCAGGGACAGGGACTCGCGAGCAGTACTTC.

For this clone: An end of the junction does not agree with germline; a read error may underlie this. The chain uses TRBV28 and TRBJ1-1; possible D gene TRBD1, 5 bases. The germline CDR1 and CDR2 sequences are MDHEN and SYDVKM. The CDR3 runs to 12 residues. CDR3 DNA sequence: TGTGCCAGCAGGGAAATTGGGACCGCCGGAGACTTT. It is translated as CASREIGTAGDF.

The chain joins TRBV11-1 to TRBJ1-1; a possible D gene is TRBD1 (5 bases). This CDR3 spans 13 amino acids. Germline V gives CDR1 SGHAT, CDR2 FQDESV (reference sequence). V lost 1 base to trimming and J lost 6 bases, with 9 bases between them. DNA of the CDR3: TGTGCCAGCAGCTTAGTATCAGGGCCTGAAGCTTTCTTT. It translates to CASSLVSGPEAFF.

V gene TRBV30 combines with J gene TRBJ1-1; D unresolved. V lost 2 bases to trimming and J lost 7 bases, with 11 bases between them. This CDR3 is 12 amino acids long. Germline V CDR1 and CDR2: GTSNPN, SVGIG (reference sequence). The CDR3 sequence: CAWSPNTDEAFF. The DNA for the CDR3 is TGTGCCTGGAGTCCTAATACGGATGAAGCTTTCTTT.

The V gene is TRBV5-6, the J gene TRBJ2-1; no clear D. Trimming removed 2 bases at V and 8 bases at J, with 5 bases between. Germline CDR1 reads SGHDT; CDR2 reads YYEEEE. The CDR3 spans 11 residues. The CDR3 DNA reads TGTGCCAGCAGCTTCGACTATGAGCAGTTCTTC. Translated, it gives CASSFDYEQFF. Drawing the rest from reference TRBV5-6 and TRBJ2-1, the complete variable domain is DAGVTQSPTHLIKTRGQQVTLRCSPKSGHDTVSWYQQALGQGPQFIFQYYEEEERQRGNFPDRFSGHQFPNYSSELNVNALLLGDSALYLCASSFDYEQFFGPGTRLTVL.

The rearrangement uses TRBV28 and TRBJ2-7; weak D call: TRBD1 (5 bases). Germline V CDR1 and CDR2: MDHEN, SYDVKM. The ends were cut back, 8 bases at V and 1 base at J, with 18 bases in the middle. CDR3 length: 15 amino acids. In nucleotides, the CDR3 is TGTGCCAGCTGCTTTGGGGCTCCCGATTCCTACGAGCAGTACTTC. Its translation: CASCFGAPDSYEQYF.

The gene calls are TRBV2 and TRBJ2-3; 7 positions match TRBD2. Trimming took 5 bases from V and 2 from J; bases not matched to a gene: 7. CDR3 size: 15 residues. Germline CDR1 SNHLY, CDR2 FYNNEI. This chain's CDR3 is CASSSGTTPTDTQYF. The CDR3 DNA follows: TGTGCCAGCAGTTCCGGGACTACCCCCACAGATACGCAGTATTTT.